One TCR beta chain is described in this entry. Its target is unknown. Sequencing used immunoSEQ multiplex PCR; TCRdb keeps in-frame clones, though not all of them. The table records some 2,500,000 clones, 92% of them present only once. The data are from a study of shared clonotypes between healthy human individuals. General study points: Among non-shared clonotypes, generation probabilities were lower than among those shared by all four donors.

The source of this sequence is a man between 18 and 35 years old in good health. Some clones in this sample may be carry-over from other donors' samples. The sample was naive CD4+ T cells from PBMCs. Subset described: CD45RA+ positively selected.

The CDR3 bases are TGTGCCAGCAGCTTAAAGCCGATCTCCTACAATGAGCAGTTCTTC. It specifies CASSLKPISYNEQFF. The V gene is TRBV7-9, the J gene TRBJ2-1; no firm D call. V lost 2 bases and J 0 bases, leaving 8 bases between the germline ends. Looked up from germline, CDR1 is SEHNR and CDR2 is FQNEAQ (reference sequence). The CDR3 consists of 15 residues.